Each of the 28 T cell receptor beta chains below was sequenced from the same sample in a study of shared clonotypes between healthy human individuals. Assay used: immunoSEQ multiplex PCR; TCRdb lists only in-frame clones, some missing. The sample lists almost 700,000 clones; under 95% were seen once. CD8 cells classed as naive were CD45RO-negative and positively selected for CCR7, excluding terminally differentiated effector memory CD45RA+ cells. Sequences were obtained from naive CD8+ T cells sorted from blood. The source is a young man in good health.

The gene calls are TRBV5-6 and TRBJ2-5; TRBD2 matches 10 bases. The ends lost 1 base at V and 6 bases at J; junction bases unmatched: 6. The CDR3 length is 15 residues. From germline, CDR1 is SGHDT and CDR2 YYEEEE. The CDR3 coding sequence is TGTGCCAGCAGCTTGCTAGCGGGAGTTTCGAAGACCCAGTACTTC. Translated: CASSLLAGVSKTQYF. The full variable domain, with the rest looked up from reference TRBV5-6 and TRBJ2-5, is DAGVTQSPTHLIKTRGQQVTLRCSPKSGHDTVSWYQQALGQGPQFIFQYYEEEERQRGNFPDRFSGHQFPNYSSELNVNALLLGDSALYLCASSLLAGVSKTQYFGPGTRLLVL.

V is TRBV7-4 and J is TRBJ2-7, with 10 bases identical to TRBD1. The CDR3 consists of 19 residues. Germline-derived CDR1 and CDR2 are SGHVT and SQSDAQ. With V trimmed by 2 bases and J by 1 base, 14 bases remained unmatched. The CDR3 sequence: CASSLKIFVGTGESYEQYF. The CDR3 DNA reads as TGTGCCAGCAGCTTAAAGATTTTCGTAGGGACAGGGGAATCCTACGAGCAGTACTTC.

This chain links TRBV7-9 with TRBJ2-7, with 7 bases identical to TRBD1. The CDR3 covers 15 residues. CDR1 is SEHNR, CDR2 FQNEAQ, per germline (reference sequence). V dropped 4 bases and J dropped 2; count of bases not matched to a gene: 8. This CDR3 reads CASSSSRDSPYEQYF. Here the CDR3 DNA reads TGTGCCAGCAGCTCGAGCCGGGACAGTCCCTACGAGCAGTACTTC.

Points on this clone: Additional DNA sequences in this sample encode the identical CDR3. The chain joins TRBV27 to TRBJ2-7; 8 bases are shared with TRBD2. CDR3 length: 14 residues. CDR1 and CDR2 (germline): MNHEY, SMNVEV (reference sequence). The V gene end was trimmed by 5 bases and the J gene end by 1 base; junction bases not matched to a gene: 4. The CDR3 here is CASSSGRSSYEQYF. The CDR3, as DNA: TGTGCCAGCAGTAGCGGGAGAAGTTCCTACGAGCAGTACTTC.

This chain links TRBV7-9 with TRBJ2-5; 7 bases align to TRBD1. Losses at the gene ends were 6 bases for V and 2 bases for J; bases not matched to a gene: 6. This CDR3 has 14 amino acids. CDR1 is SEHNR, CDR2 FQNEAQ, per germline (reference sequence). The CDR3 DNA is TGTGCCAGCAGGGGGACAGCCAAACAAGAGACCCAGTACTTC. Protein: CASRGTAKQETQYF.

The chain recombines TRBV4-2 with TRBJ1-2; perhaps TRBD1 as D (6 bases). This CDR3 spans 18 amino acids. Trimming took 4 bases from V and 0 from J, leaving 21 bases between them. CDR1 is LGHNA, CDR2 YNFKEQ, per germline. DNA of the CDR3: TGTGCCAGCAGCCTAAGGGACCCAGGGGAGGGAGCTAACTATGGCTACACCTTC. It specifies CASSLRDPGEGANYGYTF.

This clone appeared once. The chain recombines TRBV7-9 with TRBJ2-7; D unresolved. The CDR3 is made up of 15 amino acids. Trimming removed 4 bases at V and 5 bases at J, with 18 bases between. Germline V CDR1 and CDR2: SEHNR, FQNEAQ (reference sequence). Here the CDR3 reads CASSSTARLEDEQYF. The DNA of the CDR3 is TGTGCCAGCAGCTCGACCGCGAGATTAGAAGACGAGCAGTACTTC.

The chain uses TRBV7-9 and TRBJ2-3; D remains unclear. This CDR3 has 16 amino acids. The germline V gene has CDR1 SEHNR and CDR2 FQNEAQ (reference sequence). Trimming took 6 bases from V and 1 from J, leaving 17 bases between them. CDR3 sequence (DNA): TGTGCCAGCAGTTCTGCTGGGCTAACGGGCACAGATACGCAGTATTTT. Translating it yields CASSSAGLTGTDTQYF.

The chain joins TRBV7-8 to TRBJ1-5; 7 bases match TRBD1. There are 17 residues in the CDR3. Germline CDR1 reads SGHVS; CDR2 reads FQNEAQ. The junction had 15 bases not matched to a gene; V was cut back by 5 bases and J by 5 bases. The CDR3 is CASSQSGDRAEHQPQHF. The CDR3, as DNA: TGTGCCAGCAGCCAAAGTGGAGACAGGGCGGAACATCAGCCCCAGCATTTT.

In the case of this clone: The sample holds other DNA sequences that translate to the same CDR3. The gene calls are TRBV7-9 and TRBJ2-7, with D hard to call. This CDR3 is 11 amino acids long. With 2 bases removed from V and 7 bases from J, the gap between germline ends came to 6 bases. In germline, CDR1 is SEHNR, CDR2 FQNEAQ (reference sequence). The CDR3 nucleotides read TGTGCCAGCAGCTTAACCGGAGAGCAGTACTTC. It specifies CASSLTGEQYF.

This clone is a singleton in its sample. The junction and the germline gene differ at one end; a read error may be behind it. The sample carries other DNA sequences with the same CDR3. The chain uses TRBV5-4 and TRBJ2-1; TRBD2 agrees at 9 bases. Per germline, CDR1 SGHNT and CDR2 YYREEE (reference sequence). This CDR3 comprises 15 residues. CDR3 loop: CASSSSGRIGDEQFF. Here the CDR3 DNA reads TGTGCCAGCAGCAGTAGCGGGAGAATAGGGGATGAACAGTTCTTC. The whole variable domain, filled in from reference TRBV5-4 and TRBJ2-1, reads ETGVTQSPTHLIKTRGQQVTLRCSSQSGHNTVSWYQQALGQGPQFIFQYYREEENGRGNFPPRFSGLQFPNYSSELNVNALELDDSALYLCASSSSGRIGDEQFFGPGTRLTVL.

CDR3 protein: CASIPPSGYYEQYF. The DNA of the CDR3 is TGCGCCAGCATCCCCCCCAGCGGATACTACGAGCAGTACTTC. V gene TRBV10-2 combines with J gene TRBJ2-7, with a weak D call TRBD2 (5 bases). The germline V gene has CDR1 WSHSY and CDR2 SAAADI. Between the trimmed V and J ends, which lost 7 bases and 3 bases, there was a span of 16 bases. CDR3 length: 14 amino acids.

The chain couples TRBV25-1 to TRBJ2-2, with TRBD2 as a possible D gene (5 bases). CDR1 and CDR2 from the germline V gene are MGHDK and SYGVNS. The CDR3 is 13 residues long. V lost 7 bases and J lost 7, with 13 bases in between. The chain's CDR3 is CASKPVGSGELFF. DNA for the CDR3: TGTGCCAGCAAGCCAGTGGGGAGCGGGGAGCTGTTTTTT.

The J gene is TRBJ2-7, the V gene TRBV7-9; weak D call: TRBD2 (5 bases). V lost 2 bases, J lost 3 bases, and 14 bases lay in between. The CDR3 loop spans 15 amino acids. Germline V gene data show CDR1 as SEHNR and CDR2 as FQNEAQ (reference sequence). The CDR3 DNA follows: TGTGCCAGCAGCTTAATGGGGAGCCGGGACTACGAGCAGTACTTC. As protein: CASSLMGSRDYEQYF.

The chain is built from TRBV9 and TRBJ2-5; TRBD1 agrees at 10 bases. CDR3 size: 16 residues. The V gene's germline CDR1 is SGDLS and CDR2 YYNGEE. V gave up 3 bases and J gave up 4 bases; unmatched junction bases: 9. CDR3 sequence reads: CASSATTGGAGETQYF. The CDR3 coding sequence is TGTGCCAGCAGCGCAACGACAGGGGGCGCGGGAGAGACCCAGTACTTC.

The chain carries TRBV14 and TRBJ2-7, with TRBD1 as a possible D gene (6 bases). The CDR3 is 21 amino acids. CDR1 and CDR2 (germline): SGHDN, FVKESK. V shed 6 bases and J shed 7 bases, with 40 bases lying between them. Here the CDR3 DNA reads TGTGCCAGCAGTCAAACAGGGCTGGGGTTTGGGGAGCGGCCCGGAGTTCAAGAGCAGTACTTC. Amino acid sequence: CASSQTGLGFGERPGVQEQYF.

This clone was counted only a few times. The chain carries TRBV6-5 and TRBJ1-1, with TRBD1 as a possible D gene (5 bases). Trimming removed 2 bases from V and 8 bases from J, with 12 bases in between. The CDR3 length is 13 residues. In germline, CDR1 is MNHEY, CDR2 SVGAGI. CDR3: CASSYLSGEEAFF. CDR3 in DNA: TGTGCCAGCAGTTACCTGTCGGGGGAGGAAGCTTTCTTT.

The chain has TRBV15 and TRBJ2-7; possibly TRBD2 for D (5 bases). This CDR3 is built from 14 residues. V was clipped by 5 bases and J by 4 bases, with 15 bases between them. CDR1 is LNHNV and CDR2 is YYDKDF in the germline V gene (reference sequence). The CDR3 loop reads CATSPQRAEYEQYF. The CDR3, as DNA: TGTGCCACCAGCCCCCAGAGGGCGGAGTACGAGCAGTACTTC.

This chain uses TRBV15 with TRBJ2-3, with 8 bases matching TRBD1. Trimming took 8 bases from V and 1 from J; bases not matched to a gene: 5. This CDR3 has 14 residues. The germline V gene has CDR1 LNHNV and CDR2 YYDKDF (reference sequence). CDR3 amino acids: CATASGQGTDTQYF. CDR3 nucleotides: TGTGCCACCGCTTCGGGACAGGGCACAGATACGCAGTATTTT.

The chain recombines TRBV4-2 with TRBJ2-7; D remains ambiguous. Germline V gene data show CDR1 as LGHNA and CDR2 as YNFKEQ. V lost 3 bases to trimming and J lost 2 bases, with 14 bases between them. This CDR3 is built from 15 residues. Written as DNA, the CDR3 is TGTGCCAGCAGCCACCAAAGGGATCCCGCCTACGAGCAGTACTTC. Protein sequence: CASSHQRDPAYEQYF.

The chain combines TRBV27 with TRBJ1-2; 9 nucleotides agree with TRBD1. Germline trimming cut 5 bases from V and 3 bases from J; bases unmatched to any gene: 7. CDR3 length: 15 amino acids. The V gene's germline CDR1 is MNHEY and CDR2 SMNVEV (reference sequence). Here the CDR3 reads CASSPTGGGDYGYTF. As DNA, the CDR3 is TGTGCCAGCAGTCCTACAGGGGGCGGGGACTATGGCTACACCTTC.

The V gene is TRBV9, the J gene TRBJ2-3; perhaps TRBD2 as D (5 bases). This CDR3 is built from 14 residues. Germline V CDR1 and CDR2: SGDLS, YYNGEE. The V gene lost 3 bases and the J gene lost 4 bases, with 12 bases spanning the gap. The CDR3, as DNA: TGTGCCAGCAGCGGAGGGCAGGTCCCAGATACGCAGTATTTT. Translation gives CASSGGQVPDTQYF.

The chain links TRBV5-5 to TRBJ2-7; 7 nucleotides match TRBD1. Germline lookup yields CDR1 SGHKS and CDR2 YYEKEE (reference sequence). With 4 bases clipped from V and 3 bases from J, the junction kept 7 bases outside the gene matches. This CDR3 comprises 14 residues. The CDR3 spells CASSPGTVNYEQYF. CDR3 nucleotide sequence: TGTGCCAGCAGCCCCGGGACAGTGAACTACGAGCAGTACTTC. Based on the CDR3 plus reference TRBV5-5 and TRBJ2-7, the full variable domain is DAGVTQSPTHLIKTRGQQVTLRCSPISGHKSVSWYQQVLGQGPQFIFQYYEKEERGRGNFPDRFSARQFPNYSSELNVNALLLGDSALYLCASSPGTVNYEQYFGPGTRLTVT.

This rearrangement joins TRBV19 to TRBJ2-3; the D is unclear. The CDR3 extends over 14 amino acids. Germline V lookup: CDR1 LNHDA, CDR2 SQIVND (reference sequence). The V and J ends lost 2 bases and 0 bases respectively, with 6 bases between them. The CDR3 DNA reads TGTGCCAGTAGTATATACGGGAGCACAGATACGCAGTATTTT. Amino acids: CASSIYGSTDTQYF.

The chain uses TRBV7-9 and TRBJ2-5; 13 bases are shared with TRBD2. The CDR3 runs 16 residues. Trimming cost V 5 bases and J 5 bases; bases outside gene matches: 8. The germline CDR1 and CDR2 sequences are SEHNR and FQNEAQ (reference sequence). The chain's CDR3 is CASSILTSGRRETQYF. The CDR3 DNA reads TGTGCCAGCAGCATTTTGACTAGCGGGAGGCGGGAGACCCAGTACTTC.

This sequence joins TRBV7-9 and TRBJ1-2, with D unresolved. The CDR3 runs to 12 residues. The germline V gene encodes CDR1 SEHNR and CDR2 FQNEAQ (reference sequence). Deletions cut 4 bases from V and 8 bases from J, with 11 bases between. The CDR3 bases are TGTGCCAGCAGCTCGCGGATGGGAGGCTACACCTTC. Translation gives CASSSRMGGYTF.

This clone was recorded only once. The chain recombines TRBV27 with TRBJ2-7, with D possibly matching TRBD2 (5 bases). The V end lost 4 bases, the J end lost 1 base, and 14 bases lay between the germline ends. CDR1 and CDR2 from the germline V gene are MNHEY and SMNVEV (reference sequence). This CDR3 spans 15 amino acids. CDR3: CASSSEGQSSYEQYF. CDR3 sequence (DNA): TGTGCCAGCAGTTCAGAGGGTCAGTCATCCTACGAGCAGTACTTC.

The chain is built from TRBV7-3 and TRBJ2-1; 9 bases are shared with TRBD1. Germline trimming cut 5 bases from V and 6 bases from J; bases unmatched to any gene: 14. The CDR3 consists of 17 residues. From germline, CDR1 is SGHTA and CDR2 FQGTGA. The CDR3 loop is CASSEGTGQGIGNEQFF. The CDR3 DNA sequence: TGTGCCAGCAGCGAGGGCACGGGACAGGGTATCGGCAATGAGCAGTTCTTC.